This T cell receptor beta chain came from a study of shared clonotypes between healthy human individuals. The authors divided CD4+ cells into CD45RA+ naive and CD45RA-negative memory subsets. Each replicate PCR on the sorted subsets used 150 to 200 ng DNA (around 30,000 T cell genomes). Generated by immunoSEQ multiplex PCR, the TCRdb table keeps only in-frame clones and is missing some. The profile covers fewer than 400,000 clones, with 74% appearing a single time and about a tenth taken by the ten largest. Germline V gives CDR1 KGHSH, CDR2 LQKENI. After removal of 4 bases from V and 2 bases from J, the junction contained 6 bases not matched to a gene. The CDR3 covers 15 residues.

The TCR originated in a man younger than 45 in good health. Specimen: memory CD4+ T cells sorted from blood. Subset indicated: CD45RA-negative fraction. The V call is TRBV18, the J call TRBJ2-7, with 9 bases aligning to TRBD1. In DNA form, the CDR3 reads TGTGCCAGCTCACTCTCCGGGACAGGGACCTACGAGCAGTACTTC. Translation gives CASSLSGTGTYEQYF.